This T cell receptor beta chain was identified during a study of blood T cell repertoires in COVID-19. The authors' processing: The assay estimated nucleated cells by amplifying reference gene primers. Here immunoSEQ multiplex PCR was the method, and the copy in TCRdb shows in-frame clones only, minus some. V, J and clone size were drawn from that table, and D and trimming were deduced from the DNA. This table holds around 700,000 clones, 85% to 90% found once. Germline V gene sequence: CDR1 SGHNT, CDR2 YENEEA. V was pared by 1 base and J by 7 bases, with 10 bases between. The CDR3 covers 13 residues.

The receptor comes from a woman aged 18-35 years with acute or convalescent COVID-19. Source material: peripheral blood. This sequence joins TRBV11-3 and TRBJ1-1; no definite D call. This CDR3 is CASSLGRKNEAFF. The CDR3 DNA follows: TGTGCCAGCAGCTTAGGGCGGAAGAATGAAGCTTTCTTT.